The 26 T cell receptor beta chains reported below all come from one sample, sequenced in a study of CD8 T cells in Susac syndrome. When the RNA was reverse transcribed, random hexamers were used with an input of roughly 0.45 to 1 ug. TCRdb recomputed calls from the immunoSEQ multiplex PCR reads with MiXCR, one row per CDR3 protein. The profile shows under 85,000 distinct CDR3 sequences, 94% of them singletons. Sequenced material: CD8+ T cells from PBMCs. All receptors come from a human donor with Susac syndrome.

This chain links TRBV19 with TRBJ1-1; no clear D gene. The length of the CDR3 is 13 residues. Germline lookup yields CDR1 LNHDA and CDR2 SQIVND (reference sequence). With 7 bases removed from V and 4 bases from J, the gap between germline ends came to 13 bases. The CDR3 sequence: CASNPLGVTEAFF. The CDR3 bases are TGTGCCAGTAATCCGCTCGGAGTCACTGAAGCTTTCTTT.

The gene calls are TRBV7-9 and TRBJ2-5; D is uncertain. Germline loops: CDR1 SEHNR, CDR2 FQNEAQ (reference sequence). V lost 10 bases and J lost 5, with 8 bases in between. The CDR3 sequence is 10 residues long. CDR3: CAIERETQYF. The DNA of the CDR3 is TGTGCCATTGAACGGGAGACCCAGTACTTC.

The CDR3 DNA is TGTGCCAGCTCGAGAGCAGAAACCACAGATACGCAGTATTTT. Its translation is CASSRAETTDTQYF. The V gene is TRBV2, the J gene TRBJ2-3, with unresolved D. Germline assignment: CDR1 SNHLY and CDR2 FYNNEI. V shed 8 bases and J shed 2 bases, with 14 bases lying between them. The CDR3 loop spans 14 amino acids.

This chain uses TRBV7-9 with TRBJ2-1, with D maybe TRBD1 (6 bases). The CDR3 runs to 14 residues. From germline, CDR1 is SEHNR and CDR2 FQNEAQ (reference sequence). Trimming stripped 10 bases from V and 0 bases from J, with 13 bases between. Here the CDR3 reads CATGTPASYNEQFF. The CDR3 nucleotides are TGTGCCACCGGGACACCAGCCTCCTACAATGAGCAGTTCTTC.

The rearrangement uses TRBV4-3 and TRBJ2-7, with unresolved D. Looked up from germline, CDR1 is LGHNA and CDR2 is YSLEER. The CDR3 spans 16 residues. V lost 4 bases and J 2 bases, leaving 18 bases between the germline ends. The CDR3 loop reads CASSPEVHGEPYEQYF. CDR3 bases: TGCGCCAGCAGCCCCGAAGTCCACGGAGAGCCCTACGAGCAGTACTTC.

The J gene is TRBJ1-1, the V gene TRBV5-1; possibly TRBD1 for D (5 bases). The CDR3 is made up of 14 amino acids. Trimming took 4 bases from V and 4 from J, leaving 14 bases between them. The germline CDR1 and CDR2 sequences are SGHRS and YFSETQ. CDR3 nucleotide sequence: TGCGCCAGCAGCCCAGACCATCAGGGCACTGAAGCTTTCTTT. Encoded protein: CASSPDHQGTEAFF.

The CDR3 protein is CASSPPSASLYNEQFF. The CDR3 DNA follows: TGTGCCAGCAGCCCGCCTAGCGCTAGCCTCTACAATGAGCAGTTCTTC. The V call is TRBV7-8, the J call TRBJ2-1; a possible D gene is TRBD2 (6 bases). CDR1 SGHVS and CDR2 FQNEAQ come from the germline V gene. Trimming took off 5 bases at V and 3 bases at J, with 17 bases between the two ends. The CDR3 consists of 16 residues.

The count of this clonotype is one. The chain recombines TRBV4-3 with TRBJ2-3; no clear D. V dropped 0 bases and J dropped 6 bases, with 16 bases sitting between them. Germline V gives CDR1 LGHNA, CDR2 YSLEER. This CDR3 spans 16 amino acids. CDR3 sequence reads: CASSQELGLKADTQYF. The DNA of the CDR3 is TGCGCCAGCAGCCAAGAGCTGGGCCTAAAGGCGGATACGCAGTATTTT.

V usage is TRBV5-1 and J usage is TRBJ2-4; 7 bases map to TRBD1. The CDR3 loop spans 16 amino acids. V was clipped by 4 bases and J by 0 bases; unmatched bases: 7. Germline-derived CDR1 and CDR2 are SGHRS and YFSETQ. CDR3 sequence: CASSAEQGIAKNIQYF. CDR3 nucleotide sequence: TGCGCCAGCAGCGCCGAACAGGGGATAGCCAAAAACATTCAGTACTTC. Full variable domain (rest looked up from reference TRBV5-1 and TRBJ2-4): KAGVTQTPRYLIKTRGQQVTLSCSPISGHRSVSWYQQTPGQGLQFLFEYFSETQRNKGNFPGRFSGRQFSNSRSEMNVSTLELGDSALYLCASSAEQGIAKNIQYFGAGTRLSVL.

The genes are TRBV6-5 and TRBJ1-2; D perhaps matches TRBD1 (5 bases). CDR3 length equals 13 residues. Trimming stripped 6 bases from V and 3 bases from J, with 11 bases between. Looked up from germline, CDR1 is MNHEY and CDR2 is SVGAGI. In DNA, the CDR3 is TGTGCCAGCAGCCAGAGGGGCGACTATGGCTACACCTTC. The encoded protein is CASSQRGDYGYTF.

The CDR3 coding sequence is TGTGCCAGCAGGACGGGACTAGCGGAGATCTACGAGCAGTACTTC. Residues: CASRTGLAEIYEQYF. The chain links TRBV28 to TRBJ2-7; 11 bases are a match to TRBD2. Per the germline V gene, CDR1 is MDHEN and CDR2 is SYDVKM. The CDR3 totals 15 residues. V shed 6 bases, J shed 3 bases, and the junction held 7 bases outside the gene matches.

J is TRBJ2-3 and V is TRBV24-1, with D possibly TRBD1 on 5 matching bases. V lost 1 base to trimming and J lost 0 bases, with 13 bases between them. Germline CDR1 is KGHDR and CDR2 is SFDVKD. The CDR3 loop spans 17 amino acids. CDR3 amino acids: CATSDFLGDGSTDTQYF. The CDR3 coding sequence is TGTGCCACCAGTGATTTTTTAGGGGATGGAAGCACAGATACGCAGTATTTT.

This chain connects TRBV6-5 to TRBJ1-1; D uncertain. V dropped 8 bases and J dropped 1 base, with 8 bases sitting between them. Per germline, CDR1 MNHEY and CDR2 SVGAGI. There are 12 residues in the CDR3. The CDR3 sequence is CASGRQNTEAFF. The CDR3 DNA is TGTGCCAGCGGTAGGCAGAACACTGAAGCTTTCTTT.

The chain recombines TRBV9 with TRBJ2-3, with D possibly being TRBD1 (6 bases). From germline, CDR1 is SGDLS and CDR2 YYNGEE. CDR3 size: 20 residues. Trimming took 3 bases from V and 2 from J, leaving 28 bases between them. The CDR3 spells CASSGLGGSSATPNTDTQYF. Written as DNA, the CDR3 is TGTGCCAGCAGCGGATTAGGGGGTTCGTCGGCAACTCCAAACACAGATACGCAGTATTTT. Together with reference TRBV9 and TRBJ2-3, the CDR3 gives the full variable domain: DSGVTQTPKHLITATGQRVTLRCSPRSGDLSVYWYQQSLDQGLQFLIQYYNGEERAKGNILERFSAQQFPDLHSELNLSSLELGDSALYFCASSGLGGSSATPNTDTQYFGPGTRLTVL.

The chain combines TRBV28 with TRBJ1-2; 8 positions match TRBD1. The V gene end was trimmed by 4 bases and the J gene end by 8 bases; junction bases not matched to a gene: 3. Germline CDR1 reads MDHEN; CDR2 reads SYDVKM. This CDR3 comprises 12 residues. In DNA, the CDR3 is TGTGCCAGCAGTTATAGGACAGGGGGCTACACCTTC. Protein product: CASSYRTGGYTF.

This clonotype was observed a single time. J is TRBJ2-1 and V is TRBV20-1, with D perhaps TRBD1 (7 bases). The CDR3 is made up of 15 amino acids. CDR1 and CDR2 from the germline V gene are DFQATT and SNEGSKA (reference sequence). The V and J ends lost 4 bases and 5 bases respectively, with 18 bases between them. CDR3 DNA: TGCAGTGCTACCCGCACAGGGGAGGATAACAATGAGCAGTTCTTC. Its translation is CSATRTGEDNNEQFF.

The V and J genes are TRBV25-1 and TRBJ2-7; 8 positions agree with TRBD1. Germline CDR1 is MGHDK and CDR2 is SYGVNS. V trimming: 7 bases; J trimming: 2 bases; junction bases outside the gene matches: 4. The CDR3 loop spans 13 amino acids. The CDR3 reads CASMRTGPYEQYF. CDR3 nucleotide sequence: TGTGCCAGCATGAGGACAGGGCCCTACGAGCAGTACTTC.

This chain uses TRBV20-1 with TRBJ2-2; the match to TRBD1 covers 11 bases. Looked up from germline, CDR1 is DFQATT and CDR2 is SNEGSKA (reference sequence). This CDR3 spans 18 amino acids. V lost 1 base to trimming and J lost 6 bases; unmatched junction nucleotides: 13. CDR3 amino acids: CSARGRERTGGDSGELFF. Here the CDR3 DNA reads TGCAGTGCTAGAGGCCGGGAGAGGACAGGGGGCGATTCCGGGGAGCTGTTTTTT.

This sequence joins TRBV7-8 and TRBJ2-7; 11 positions match TRBD2. This CDR3 contains 19 residues. Looked up from germline, CDR1 is SGHVS and CDR2 is FQNEAQ. J lost 6 bases, V lost 8 bases, and 24 bases had no gene match. CDR3: CASFLPGSNLLAGDTEQYF. The DNA for the CDR3 is TGTGCCAGCTTCCTACCAGGGTCTAATTTACTAGCGGGAGATACCGAGCAGTACTTC. Filled out from reference TRBV7-8 and TRBJ2-7, the complete variable domain reads GAGVSQSPRYKVAKRGQDVALRCDPISGHVSLFWYQQALGQGPEFLTYFQNEAQLDKSGLPSDRFFAERPEGSVSTLKIQRTQQEDSAVYLCASFLPGSNLLAGDTEQYFGPGTRLTVT.

The chain has TRBV28 and TRBJ2-5, with TRBD2 matching over 8 bases. With V trimmed by 6 bases and J by 5 bases, 8 bases remained unmatched. The CDR3 totals 14 residues. The V gene's germline CDR1 is MDHEN and CDR2 SYDVKM. In DNA, the CDR3 is TGTGCCAGCAGACCAAGGACTAGCTGGGAGACCCAGTACTTC. Its protein product is CASRPRTSWETQYF.

This clonotype was seen a few times. The chain couples TRBV5-6 to TRBJ2-1; D not certain. Trimming stripped 0 bases from V and 8 bases from J, with 6 bases between. The length of the CDR3 is 12 residues. CDR1 and CDR2 from the germline V gene are SGHDT and YYEEEE. CDR3 region: CASSLGGYEQFF. CDR3 DNA sequence: TGTGCCAGCAGCTTGGGCGGCTATGAGCAGTTCTTC.

The chain joins TRBV20-1 to TRBJ1-5, with 7 bases that match TRBD1. The CDR3 loop spans 14 amino acids. V lost 6 bases to trimming and J lost 4 bases; unmatched junction nucleotides: 9. CDR1 and CDR2 from the germline V gene are DFQATT and SNEGSKA (reference sequence). As DNA, the CDR3 is TGCAGTGCCCAGGGGGGAGGAGGTAATCAGCCCCAGCATTTT. Its protein product is CSAQGGGGNQPQHF.

This chain connects TRBV6-1 to TRBJ2-3; 9 bases align to TRBD2. Germline loops: CDR1 MNHNS, CDR2 SASEGT. J was trimmed by 4 bases and V by 2 bases; bases with no gene match: 4. CDR3 length equals 15 residues. The CDR3 is CASSEKAGGPDTQYF. CDR3 DNA: TGTGCCAGCAGTGAAAAGGCGGGAGGGCCAGATACGCAGTATTTT.

This chain links TRBV27 with TRBJ2-7, with 11 bases lining up with TRBD1. V lost 5 bases to trimming and J lost 5 bases; unmatched junction nucleotides: 11. Germline V CDR1 and CDR2: MNHEY, SMNVEV (reference sequence). The CDR3 runs 16 residues. In DNA, the CDR3 is TGTGCCAGCAGTCCACTACGTACGGGACAGGGGGACGAGCAGTACTTC. It translates to CASSPLRTGQGDEQYF.

This sequence joins TRBV6-1 and TRBJ1-4; D gene unclear. Trimming stripped 11 bases from V and 4 bases from J, with 14 bases between. Per the germline V gene, CDR1 is MNHNS and CDR2 is SASEGT. This CDR3 region has 13 residues. As DNA, the CDR3 is TGTGCCTCCGGAGACAACAGTAATGAAAAACTGTTTTTT. Translation: CASGDNSNEKLFF.

The J gene is TRBJ2-3, the V gene TRBV28; no clear D. The germline gives CDR1 MDHEN, CDR2 SYDVKM. The CDR3 contains 15 residues. Trimming cost V 7 bases and J 0 bases, with 14 bases left between them. The CDR3 region has the DNA TGTGCCAGCACCTTGGTAGGCTTGAGCACAGATACGCAGTATTTT. As protein: CASTLVGLSTDTQYF.